This TCR beta chain comes out of a study of blood T cell repertoires in COVID-19. Study in general: Some COVID-19 samples were acute and others convalescent; all came from the United States, Italy and Spain.

Per the original data handling: Scientists estimated how many nucleated cells there were by amplifying reference gene primers. The protocol was immunoSEQ multiplex PCR, while the TCRdb copy is restricted to in-frame clones and leaves out a portion. V and J calls plus clone size are reproduced from that table; the DNA served to infer D and trimming. The table records about 150,000 clones, about 88% of them present only once. The CDR3 has 15 amino acids. The ends lost 2 bases at V and 5 bases at J; junction bases unmatched: 8. CDR1 and CDR2 (germline): MNHEY, SMNVEV (reference sequence). This receptor was obtained from a human donor in a cohort sampled during active COVID-19. The genes are TRBV27 and TRBJ2-7; 8 bases align to TRBD1. The sample comprised peripheral blood. DNA for the CDR3: TGTGCCAGCAGTTTAGGGACAGGTTTTCCCCACGAGCAGTACTTC. This sequence encodes CASSLGTGFPHEQYF.